One sample yielded the 15 T cell receptor beta chains listed below, sequenced in a study of cytomegalovirus exposure and HLA in healthy donors. In the PCR, 60 Vbeta and 13 Jbeta primers were used. Profiling relied on immunoSEQ multiplex PCR, and the TCRdb table lists in-frame clones only, not all of them. The top ten hold about 1.6% of the sample, which has about 61,000 clones, around 89% seen once. The sample was PBMCs. The source is a young man in good health and CMV-seropositive.

This sequence joins TRBV2 and TRBJ2-1; 8 bases fit TRBD2. Germline trimming cut 4 bases from V and 8 bases from J; bases unmatched to any gene: 4. Germline CDR1 SNHLY, CDR2 FYNNEI. The CDR3 has 13 residues. The DNA for the CDR3 is TGTGCCAGCAGTGTCGGACTAGCCTATGAGCAGTTCTTC. It specifies CASSVGLAYEQFF.

The chain combines TRBV6-6 with TRBJ2-4; D remains ambiguous. The CDR3 totals 12 residues. Germline CDR1 reads MNHNY; CDR2 reads SVGAGI (reference sequence). V was shortened by 5 bases and J by 8 bases, with 10 bases between the two germline ends. CDR3 region: CASSAPGDIQYF. In DNA form, the CDR3 reads TGTGCCAGCAGTGCGCCAGGCGACATTCAGTACTTC.

The V call is TRBV11-3, the J call TRBJ2-1; perhaps TRBD1 as D (5 bases). Trimming cost V 2 bases and J 7 bases, with 12 bases left between them. The CDR3 consists of 14 residues. CDR1 and CDR2 from the germline V gene are SGHNT and YENEEA. The CDR3 region is CASSLRGGWNEQFF. CDR3 coding DNA: TGTGCCAGCAGCTTAAGGGGCGGATGGAATGAGCAGTTCTTC.

This chain joins TRBV19 and TRBJ2-1; TRBD1 matches 9 bases. The CDR3 has 15 amino acids. V shed 6 bases and J 4 bases; nucleotides not matched to a gene: 7. CDR1 is LNHDA, CDR2 SQIVND, per germline (reference sequence). The chain's CDR3 is CASSRGTGTYNEQFF. The CDR3 DNA is TGTGCCAGTAGCCGCGGGACAGGGACGTACAATGAGCAGTTCTTC.

The rearrangement uses TRBV7-9 and TRBJ1-3; weak D call: TRBD1 (5 bases). CDR3 size: 15 residues. Trimming cost V 3 bases and J 3 bases, with 12 bases left between them. The germline V gene encodes CDR1 SEHNR and CDR2 FQNEAQ (reference sequence). The CDR3, as DNA: TGTGCCAGCAGCTTTGGGCAGGGCGGTGGAAACACCATATATTTT. This codes for CASSFGQGGGNTIYF.

The rearrangement uses TRBV27 and TRBJ2-7; 8 bases are shared with TRBD1. Germline V gene lookup returns CDR1 MNHEY and CDR2 SMNVEV (reference sequence). Unmatched junction bases numbered 5, after V lost 6 bases and J lost 1 base. CDR3 size: 14 residues. This CDR3 reads CASSFGTGSYEQYF. The CDR3 DNA reads TGTGCCAGCAGCTTCGGGACAGGTTCCTACGAGCAGTACTTC.

This chain uses TRBV28 with TRBJ1-6, with TRBD1 matching over 7 bases. With 5 bases clipped from V and 9 bases from J, the junction kept 10 bases outside the gene matches. The CDR3 is 15 residues long. Germline V gene lookup returns CDR1 MDHEN and CDR2 SYDVKM. The CDR3 is CASSPLDRVGSPLHF. The CDR3 DNA follows: TGTGCCAGCAGTCCCCTAGACAGGGTGGGTTCACCCCTCCACTTT.

The rearrangement uses TRBV2 and TRBJ2-2; D is unclear. The CDR3 consists of 14 residues. V was clipped by 2 bases and J by 1 base, with 5 bases between them. Germline values: CDR1 SNHLY, CDR2 FYNNEI. DNA for the CDR3: TGTGCCAGCAGTGAATTCCGGAACACCGGGGAGCTGTTTTTT. Its translation: CASSEFRNTGELFF. The full variable domain, with the rest looked up from reference TRBV2 and TRBJ2-2, is EPEVTQTPSHQVTQMGQEVILRCVPISNHLYFYWYRQILGQKVEFLVSFYNNEISEKSEIFDDQFSVERPDGSNFTLKIRSTKLEDSAMYFCASSEFRNTGELFFGEGSRLTVL.

This clone was observed a few times. The rearrangement joins TRBV5-4 to TRBJ2-7; D gene ambiguous. This CDR3 contains 13 residues. Germline V gene data show CDR1 as SGHNT and CDR2 as YYREEE (reference sequence). Trimming removed 0 bases from V and 0 bases from J, with 4 bases in between. The CDR3 protein is CASSLERSYEQYF. The CDR3 DNA follows: TGTGCCAGCAGCTTGGAGCGCTCCTACGAGCAGTACTTC.

CDR3 in DNA: TGTGCCAGCTCACCACCCTCTCTGGCTCTGGATACGCAGTATTTT. Encoded protein: CASSPPSLALDTQYF. The V call is TRBV18, the J call TRBJ2-3; D ambiguous. From germline, CDR1 is KGHSH and CDR2 LQKENI. The CDR3 extends over 15 amino acids. The V and J ends lost 0 bases and 6 bases respectively, with 13 bases between them.

This chain links TRBV30 with TRBJ2-3; 7 bases match TRBD1. The CDR3 runs to 14 residues. Germline V lookup: CDR1 GTSNPN, CDR2 SVGIG (reference sequence). V dropped 8 bases and J dropped 2; count of bases not matched to a gene: 10. The CDR3 is CALTQGHFTDTQYF. The CDR3 coding sequence is TGTGCCCTCACACAGGGGCATTTCACAGATACGCAGTATTTT.

The genes are TRBV30 and TRBJ1-2, with 10 nucleotides matching TRBD1. Germline-derived CDR1 and CDR2 are GTSNPN and SVGIG (reference sequence). V lost 6 bases and J lost 5; bases outside the gene matches: 15. The CDR3 runs to 16 residues. CDR3 amino acids: CACPGGGQGLKYGYTF. The CDR3 DNA reads as TGTGCCTGTCCAGGGGGGGGACAGGGGTTGAAATATGGCTACACCTTC.

V and J are TRBV18 and TRBJ2-3; D may be TRBD1 (6 bases). This CDR3 region has 13 residues. The germline CDR1 and CDR2 sequences are KGHSH and LQKENI. Between the trimmed V and J ends, which lost 5 bases and 5 bases, there was a span of 11 bases. The CDR3 DNA reads as TGTGCCAGCTCAGATACAGGGCAAGATACGCAGTATTTT. Translated: CASSDTGQDTQYF.

The genes are TRBV7-2 and TRBJ2-6, with 12 bases lining up with TRBD1. CDR3 size: 17 residues. V was clipped by 7 bases and J by 2 bases; unmatched bases: 6. CDR1 and CDR2 (germline): SGHTA, FQGNSA. The CDR3 reads CASIPGQGAPGANVLTF. CDR3 DNA: TGTGCCAGCATACCGGGACAGGGGGCGCCTGGGGCCAACGTCCTGACTTTC.

CDR3 amino acids: CASSIQGARSGDTQYF. The CDR3, as DNA: TGTGCCAGCTCCATTCAGGGGGCAAGGAGTGGAGATACGCAGTATTTT. This rearrangement joins TRBV18 to TRBJ2-3; 8 nucleotides agree with TRBD1. Trimming took 6 bases from V and 5 from J; bases not matched to a gene: 13. The CDR3 sequence is 16 residues long. CDR1 is KGHSH and CDR2 is LQKENI in the germline V gene.